One and the same sample provided the 19 T cell receptor beta chains below, sequenced in a study of Ad26.COV2.S vaccination and SARS-CoV-2 variants. The assay was immunoSEQ multiplex PCR, and TCRdb's table has in-frame clones only and misses some. This sample has more than 300,000 clones, with approximately 80% found just once. As for treatment: roughly 18 received Ad26.COV2.S at low or high dose, single or two shots; roughly five received placebo; per-sample allocation not given. Sampling happened 63 days after the first vaccine or placebo injection. The source was peripheral blood, collected in a trial of Ad26.COV2.S vaccine versus placebo. The receptor set was obtained from a person between 18 and 65 years old who received the Ad26.COV2.S COVID-19 vaccine or a placebo.

This clone was counted many times. The J gene is TRBJ2-7, the V gene TRBV5-4; D is unresolved. The CDR3 is made up of 12 amino acids. Germline V gene data show CDR1 as SGHNT and CDR2 as YYREEE (reference sequence). V dropped 0 bases and J dropped 7 bases, with 8 bases sitting between them. This CDR3 is CASSLVLGEQYF. For the CDR3, the DNA is TGTGCCAGCAGCTTGGTCCTCGGGGAGCAGTACTTC.

In this sample, this clone turned up a few times. J is TRBJ2-3 and V is TRBV2; 9 bases line up with TRBD2. The V gene end was trimmed by 6 bases and the J gene end by 5 bases; junction bases not matched to a gene: 15. This CDR3 spans 17 amino acids. CDR1 and CDR2 from the germline V gene are SNHLY and FYNNEI. The CDR3 coding sequence is TGTGCCAGCAGCCCCCCGGTTGGACTAGCGTTGGGAGATACGCAGTATTTT. This gives the protein CASSPPVGLALGDTQYF.

J is TRBJ1-5 and V is TRBV6-5; D is undetermined. The CDR3 spans 14 residues. Trimming removed 2 bases at V and 7 bases at J, with 12 bases between. Germline loops: CDR1 MNHEY, CDR2 SVGAGI. The CDR3 loop reads CASSYGGVGQPQHF. CDR3 DNA sequence: TGTGCCAGCAGTTACGGCGGGGTTGGACAGCCCCAGCATTTT.

This clone showed up just once. The chain recombines TRBV7-2 with TRBJ2-3; D is unclear. The CDR3 loop spans 16 amino acids. Trimming removed 6 bases from V and 0 bases from J, with 16 bases in between. Germline values: CDR1 SGHTA, CDR2 FQGNSA. As DNA, the CDR3 is TGTGCCAGCAGTCTCCAGACTTATACTAGCACAGATACGCAGTATTTT. It codes for CASSLQTYTSTDTQYF.

The chain links TRBV10-3 to TRBJ2-1; TRBD2 matches at 7 bases. J gave up 12 bases and V 4 bases, and 12 bases lay outside the gene matches. CDR3 length: 14 residues. Per germline, CDR1 ENHRY and CDR2 SYGVKD. Written as DNA, the CDR3 is TGTGCCATCAGTGGGGAGGGACTCGCCCGGGGGCAGTTCTTC. It specifies CAISGEGLARGQFF.

The genes are TRBV7-3 and TRBJ2-3; unclear D gene. The CDR3 covers 14 residues. CDR1 is SGHTA, CDR2 FQGTGA, per germline. V was clipped by 2 bases and J by 1 base, with 7 bases between them. CDR3: CASSLEAGTDTQYF. The DNA for the CDR3 is TGTGCCAGCAGCTTAGAGGCAGGCACAGATACGCAGTATTTT.

This clone has more than one count but fewer than ten. The chain couples TRBV5-4 to TRBJ2-3; 9 nucleotides agree with TRBD2. V shed 5 bases and J 1 base; nucleotides not matched to a gene: 5. The CDR3 loop spans 15 amino acids. The germline CDR1 and CDR2 sequences are SGHNT and YYREEE (reference sequence). The CDR3 nucleotides are TGTGCCAGCAGACTAGCGGGCGCCCGCACAGATACGCAGTATTTT. As protein: CASRLAGARTDTQYF.

The chain carries TRBV5-1 and TRBJ2-1; D may match TRBD1 or TRBD2 (6 bases each). Looked up from germline, CDR1 is SGHRS and CDR2 is YFSETQ. The length of the CDR3 is 15 residues. Trimming left V 2 bases short and J 4 bases short, with 13 bases between. CDR3 protein: CASSLGGPEYNEQFF. The CDR3 DNA is TGCGCCAGCAGCTTAGGGGGGCCCGAGTACAATGAGCAGTTCTTC.

Here the CDR3 DNA reads TGTGCCAGTAGTCCCCAGGGCCCCGGATGGCCCCAGCATTTT. Translation: CASSPQGPGWPQHF. The chain has TRBV19 and TRBJ1-5, with D possibly matching TRBD1 (5 bases). Germline CDR1 and CDR2: LNHDA and SQIVND (reference sequence). V was trimmed by 5 bases and J by 9 bases, leaving 17 bases between them. The CDR3 covers 14 residues.

This chain connects TRBV5-1 to TRBJ1-5; D call uncertain. The CDR3 spans 15 residues. V dropped 0 bases and J dropped 1 base, with 8 bases sitting between them. CDR1 and CDR2 (germline): SGHRS, YFSETQ. The CDR3 coding sequence is TGCGCCAGCAGCTTGGTCACGCAGAGCAATCAGCCCCAGCATTTT. Translating it yields CASSLVTQSNQPQHF.

This rearrangement joins TRBV6-1 to TRBJ1-6; D is perhaps TRBD1 (6 bases). V was pared by 1 base and J by 4 bases, with 8 bases between. The CDR3 is made up of 15 amino acids. CDR1 is MNHNS and CDR2 is SASEGT in the germline V gene. The CDR3 coding sequence is TGTGCCAGCAGTGAAGTGGACAGATATAATTCACCCCTCCACTTT. Residues: CASSEVDRYNSPLHF.

The rearrangement uses TRBV18 and TRBJ2-7, with 7 bases matching TRBD1. The V gene end was trimmed by 3 bases and the J gene end by 7 bases; junction bases not matched to a gene: 9. The CDR3 has 14 residues. Germline V lookup: CDR1 KGHSH, CDR2 LQKENI. The CDR3 loop reads CASSPVTGSGEQYF. The CDR3 coding sequence is TGTGCCAGCTCACCGGTGACAGGGAGTGGGGAGCAGTACTTC. Based on the CDR3 plus reference TRBV18 and TRBJ2-7, the full variable domain is NAGVMQNPRHLVRRRGQEARLRCSPMKGHSHVYWYRQLPEEGLKFMVYLQKENIIDESGMPKERFSAEFPKEGPSILRIQQVVRGDSAAYFCASSPVTGSGEQYFGPGTRLTVT.

V gene TRBV28 combines with J gene TRBJ2-3, with D perhaps matching TRBD2 (6 bases). Germline V gene lookup returns CDR1 MDHEN and CDR2 SYDVKM. This CDR3 comprises 15 residues. Trimming removed 1 base at V and 4 bases at J, with 12 bases between. The CDR3 DNA is TGTGCCAGCAGTTTATTCGCGGGATCCGCAGATACGCAGTATTTT. It encodes CASSLFAGSADTQYF.

V and J are TRBV2 and TRBJ1-5; D unresolved. In germline, CDR1 is SNHLY, CDR2 FYNNEI. The V end was cut by 7 bases, the J end by 6 bases, with 13 bases between. The CDR3 contains 13 residues. Here the CDR3 reads CASIGTEAQPQHF. The CDR3 DNA follows: TGTGCCAGCATTGGTACAGAAGCTCAGCCCCAGCATTTT.

The J gene is TRBJ1-3, the V gene TRBV2; D remains unclear. V was clipped by 2 bases and J by 0 bases, with 5 bases between them. The CDR3 spans 14 residues. CDR1 and CDR2 (germline): SNHLY, FYNNEI. The DNA for the CDR3 is TGTGCCAGCAGTGAACACAGCTCTGGAAACACCATATATTTT. Its protein product is CASSEHSSGNTIYF.

This rearrangement joins TRBV5-5 to TRBJ1-6; D ambiguous. Germline V gene sequence: CDR1 SGHKS, CDR2 YYEKEE (reference sequence). The CDR3 loop spans 13 amino acids. V lost 0 bases and J 10 bases, leaving 8 bases between the germline ends. This CDR3 is CASSLVARSPLHF. In DNA form, the CDR3 reads TGTGCCAGCAGCTTGGTGGCGCGATCACCCCTCCACTTT.

This chain joins TRBV18 and TRBJ1-1; D is possibly TRBD1 (6 bases). V lost 6 bases to trimming and J lost 11 bases, with 13 bases between them. This CDR3 region has 11 residues. CDR1 is KGHSH, CDR2 LQKENI, per germline. The CDR3 DNA reads as TGTGCCAGCTCTCGAGCAAGGGGGGCTTTCTTT. The encoded protein is CASSRARGAFF. Variable domain in full (rest from reference TRBV18 and TRBJ1-1): NAGVMQNPRHLVRRRGQEARLRCSPMKGHSHVYWYRQLPEEGLKFMVYLQKENIIDESGMPKERFSAEFPKEGPSILRIQQVVRGDSAAYFCASSRARGAFFGQGTRLTVV.

The chain links TRBV6-1 to TRBJ1-4; a weak D match, TRBD1 (6 bases). Germline V gives CDR1 MNHNS, CDR2 SASEGT. Trimming removed 4 bases at V and 11 bases at J, with 26 bases between. The CDR3 loop spans 17 amino acids. The CDR3 region is CASSGFIGDTQPRKLFF. The CDR3 DNA reads TGTGCCAGCAGTGGGTTTATTGGGGACACCCAACCGAGGAAACTGTTTTTT.

The CDR3 protein is CASGFTPGVQPQHF. The CDR3 DNA reads as TGTGCTAGTGGTTTTACCCCAGGGGTACAGCCCCAGCATTTT. The chain is built from TRBV12-5 and TRBJ1-5; perhaps TRBD1 as D (6 bases). CDR3 length: 14 amino acids. Trimming cost V 3 bases and J 7 bases, with 13 bases left between them. Germline V gene data show CDR1 as LGHNT and CDR2 as FRNRAP.